Shown below are 24 T cell receptor beta chains from a single sample sequenced in a study of OX40 agonist ivuxolimab in advanced cancers. Repertoires were generated with immunoSEQ multiplex PCR, while TCRdb's copy carries only in-frame clones and drops some. The sample lists fewer than 100,000 clones; roughly 93% were seen once. Specimen: CD4+ or CD8+ T cells sorted from blood, collected in a trial of the OX40 agonist ivuxolimab. The receptors were sampled from an adult with an advanced solid tumor such as melanoma, head and neck, liver or kidney cancer.

This clone was counted once. The J gene is TRBJ2-5, the V gene TRBV14; 8 positions match TRBD1. This CDR3 is built from 15 residues. Germline-derived CDR1 and CDR2 are SGHDN and FVKESK. The ends lost 0 bases at V and 5 bases at J; junction bases unmatched: 5. The CDR3: CASSQERDRRETQYF. CDR3 in DNA: TGTGCCAGCAGCCAAGAGAGGGACAGGCGCGAGACCCAGTACTTC.

The chain links TRBV27 to TRBJ2-5; no clear D gene. This CDR3 is built from 15 residues. V was pared by 3 bases and J by 1 base, with 12 bases between. The germline V gene has CDR1 MNHEY and CDR2 SMNVEV (reference sequence). The CDR3 region is CASSFLGTSQETQYF. Written as DNA, the CDR3 is TGTGCCAGCAGTTTTCTGGGAACCTCCCAAGAGACCCAGTACTTC.

The chain combines TRBV6-6 with TRBJ2-1, with D perhaps assigned TRBD1 or TRBD2 (5 bases each). The V gene's germline CDR1 is MNHNY and CDR2 SVGAGI (reference sequence). The V end was cut by 7 bases, the J end by 6 bases, with 7 bases between. The CDR3 sequence is 11 residues long. In nucleotides, the CDR3 is TGTGCCAGCAATGGGGGCAATGAGCAGTTCTTC. Its translation is CASNGGNEQFF.

The V gene is TRBV29-1, the J gene TRBJ2-2, with TRBD1 matching 11 bases. This CDR3 has 16 residues. Per the germline V gene, CDR1 is SQVTM and CDR2 is ANQGSEA. The V and J ends lost 2 bases and 6 bases, in that order; junction bases with no gene match: 8. The CDR3 protein is CSVELSDRGLAGELFF. In DNA form, the CDR3 reads TGCAGCGTTGAACTCTCGGACAGGGGGCTGGCCGGGGAGCTGTTTTTT.

The chain uses TRBV4-1 and TRBJ2-7, with a weak D call TRBD1 (5 bases). Germline CDR1 reads MGHRA; CDR2 reads YSYEKL. The V gene lost 1 base and the J gene lost 4 bases, with 14 bases spanning the gap. This CDR3 contains 15 residues. Here the CDR3 reads CASSQVTGAGYEQYF. CDR3 bases: TGCGCCAGCAGCCAAGTTACAGGAGCTGGGTACGAGCAGTACTTC.

A single count supports this clone. The chain joins TRBV18 to TRBJ1-2, with D perhaps matching TRBD1 (6 bases). The CDR3 is 13 residues long. CDR1 is KGHSH, CDR2 LQKENI, per germline. Deletions cut 2 bases from V and 4 bases from J, with 8 bases between. The CDR3 coding sequence is TGTGCCAGCTCACCAGGGGGGCTCTATGGCTACACCTTC. Amino acid sequence: CASSPGGLYGYTF.

This chain links TRBV7-8 with TRBJ2-2; D is uncertain. The CDR3 extends over 13 amino acids. The germline V and J ends were trimmed by 0 bases and 6 bases, with 5 bases remaining between them. Germline V CDR1 and CDR2: SGHVS, FQNEAQ. In DNA, the CDR3 is TGTGCCAGCAGCTTAGCGACCCCCGGGGAGCTGTTTTTT. The encoded protein is CASSLATPGELFF.

Written as DNA, the CDR3 is TGTGCCAGCAGCCCCGGCGGGTCTCCCGATACGCAGTATTTT. Protein product: CASSPGGSPDTQYF. The V and J genes are TRBV9 and TRBJ2-3; possible D gene TRBD2, 5 bases. The CDR3 extends over 14 amino acids. V lost 4 bases and J lost 6, with 15 bases in between. CDR1 is SGDLS, CDR2 YYNGEE, per germline.

The gene calls are TRBV27 and TRBJ2-7, with 9 bases that match TRBD1. Per germline, CDR1 MNHEY and CDR2 SMNVEV (reference sequence). The CDR3 spans 14 residues. Germline trimming cut 2 bases from V and 1 base from J; bases unmatched to any gene: 0. In DNA form, the CDR3 reads TGTGCCAGCAGTTTAGGGACAGGGTCCTACGAGCAGTACTTC. Translating it yields CASSLGTGSYEQYF.

This rearrangement joins TRBV29-1 to TRBJ2-3; no definite D call. CDR1 is SQVTM, CDR2 ANQGSEA, per germline. This CDR3 is 10 amino acids long. The ends were cut back, 6 bases at V and 6 bases at J, with 7 bases in the middle. The DNA of the CDR3 is TGCAGCGTCGGATCCGATACGCAGTATTTT. This translates into CSVGSDTQYF.

J is TRBJ1-5 and V is TRBV5-1, with 9 nucleotides matching TRBD1. From germline, CDR1 is SGHRS and CDR2 YFSETQ. V shed 3 bases, J shed 4 bases, and the junction held 5 bases outside the gene matches. The CDR3 loop spans 15 amino acids. The CDR3 nucleotides read TGCGCCAGCAGCTCCTCGGGACAGGGAAATCAGCCCCAGCATTTT. It encodes CASSSSGQGNQPQHF.

This chain's CDR3 is CASSLGTGAGEQYF. The CDR3 bases are TGTGCCAGCAGTCTCGGGACAGGGGCCGGCGAGCAGTACTTC. The rearrangement links TRBV6-5 to TRBJ2-7; 10 bases are shared with TRBD1. Trimming removed 5 bases from V and 6 bases from J; junction bases left unmatched: 7. Per the germline V gene, CDR1 is MNHEY and CDR2 is SVGAGI. This CDR3 is built from 14 residues.

V and J are TRBV29-1 and TRBJ1-3; 7 bases agree with TRBD1. After removal of 3 bases from V and 0 bases from J, the junction contained 14 bases not matched to a gene. There are 18 residues in the CDR3. CDR1 is SQVTM and CDR2 is ANQGSEA in the germline V gene. The CDR3 spells CSVEDRTGASLSGNTIYF. The CDR3 bases are TGCAGCGTTGAGGACCGCACAGGGGCTTCTCTCTCTGGAAACACCATATATTTT. The entire variable domain, with the rest obtained from reference TRBV29-1 and TRBJ1-3, is as follows: SAVISQKPSRDICQRGTSLTIQCQVDSQVTMMFWYRQQPGQSLTLIATANQGSEATYESGFVIDKFPISRPNLTFSTLTVSNMSPEDSSIYLCSVEDRTGASLSGNTIYFGEGSWLTVV.

The chain uses TRBV27 and TRBJ1-5, with 7 positions matching TRBD1. The germline CDR1 and CDR2 sequences are MNHEY and SMNVEV (reference sequence). CDR3 length: 15 amino acids. J lost 5 bases, V lost 5 bases, and 9 bases had no gene match. The DNA for the CDR3 is TGTGCCAGCAGTCTTACAGGGGAGGGAGATCAGCCCCAGCATTTT. This gives the protein CASSLTGEGDQPQHF.

J is TRBJ1-2 and V is TRBV27; a possible D gene is TRBD1 (5 bases). The length of the CDR3 is 15 residues. Germline assignment: CDR1 MNHEY and CDR2 SMNVEV (reference sequence). The V end was cut by 0 bases, the J end by 6 bases, with 14 bases between. This CDR3 reads CASSLSITGADGYTF. The CDR3 nucleotides read TGTGCCAGCAGTTTATCGATAACCGGGGCGGATGGCTACACCTTC.

This chain uses TRBV7-7 with TRBJ2-5; the match to TRBD1 covers 7 bases. CDR3 size: 17 residues. Germline trimming cut 1 base from V and 3 bases from J; bases unmatched to any gene: 11. CDR1 and CDR2 from the germline V gene are SSHAT and FNYEAQ (reference sequence). The CDR3 region is CASSLEAGTGVKETQYF. The CDR3 nucleotides read TGTGCCAGCAGCTTAGAGGCCGGCACAGGGGTAAAAGAGACCCAGTACTTC.

The J gene is TRBJ1-2, the V gene TRBV6-6; 7 bases map to TRBD1. The CDR3 extends over 15 amino acids. The germline V gene encodes CDR1 MNHNY and CDR2 SVGAGI (reference sequence). V lost 7 bases to trimming and J lost 8 bases; unmatched junction nucleotides: 16. The CDR3 DNA reads as TGTGCCAGCACTAATACTTTTAAGGGGGCATGGGGCTACACCTTC. It yields the protein CASTNTFKGAWGYTF.

This chain links TRBV7-3 with TRBJ2-1, with D possibly matching TRBD2 (6 bases). The CDR3 runs 14 residues. The germline V and J ends were trimmed by 1 base and 9 bases, with 13 bases remaining between them. The germline V gene has CDR1 SGHTA and CDR2 FQGTGA. CDR3 protein: CASSLRRDIGEQFF. CDR3 sequence (DNA): TGTGCCAGCAGCTTAAGGCGGGATATCGGTGAGCAGTTCTTC.

This rearrangement joins TRBV7-9 to TRBJ2-5; 7 bases are a match to TRBD1. There are 15 residues in the CDR3. The ends lost 5 bases at V and 9 bases at J; junction bases unmatched: 15. Germline CDR1 reads SEHNR; CDR2 reads FQNEAQ (reference sequence). The CDR3 sequence: CASSPLPAAGGAQYF. In nucleotides, the CDR3 is TGTGCCAGCAGCCCATTACCGGCGGCAGGGGGAGCCCAGTACTTC.

This sequence joins TRBV2 and TRBJ2-1; the match to TRBD1 covers 8 bases. The germline V gene has CDR1 SNHLY and CDR2 FYNNEI. The trim removed 5 bases at V and 6 bases at J, leaving 12 bases unmatched. The CDR3 loop spans 16 amino acids. CDR3 bases: TGTGCCAGCAGTAATACCGGACAGGGAAGAAGCAATGAGCAGTTCTTC. Translation gives CASSNTGQGRSNEQFF.

The J gene is TRBJ1-1, the V gene TRBV7-2; D is unclear. Germline lookup yields CDR1 SGHTA and CDR2 FQGNSA. The CDR3 spans 12 residues. V was pared by 3 bases and J by 10 bases, with 12 bases between. The CDR3 sequence: CASSFGARGAFF. The CDR3 DNA is TGTGCCAGCAGCTTTGGAGCCCGTGGAGCTTTCTTT.

V and J are TRBV7-9 and TRBJ1-1; D is undetermined. With 2 bases removed from V and 4 bases from J, the gap between germline ends came to 5 bases. Germline lookup yields CDR1 SEHNR and CDR2 FQNEAQ (reference sequence). The CDR3 is 12 residues long. Here the CDR3 DNA reads TGTGCCAGCAGCTTAAGCGGCACTGAAGCTTTCTTT. Its translation: CASSLSGTEAFF.

The sample holds one count of this clone. J is TRBJ1-1 and V is TRBV7-3; the D gene is possibly TRBD1 (6 bases). Germline CDR1 SGHTA, CDR2 FQGTGA. This CDR3 is built from 15 residues. V dropped 0 bases and J dropped 5 bases, with 13 bases sitting between them. The CDR3: CASSLTRGQNTEAFF. The DNA of the CDR3 is TGTGCCAGCAGCTTAACCCGGGGGCAAAATACTGAAGCTTTCTTT.

The genes are TRBV7-2 and TRBJ2-5, with D maybe TRBD2 (7 bases). V dropped 1 base and J dropped 4 bases, with 10 bases sitting between them. CDR1 is SGHTA, CDR2 FQGNSA, per germline. The CDR3 sequence is 14 residues long. In DNA form, the CDR3 reads TGTGCCAGCAGCTTAGTCGGGGGGCGAGAGACCCAGTACTTC. Its protein is CASSLVGGRETQYF.